These 2 T cell receptor beta chains were all obtained from the same sample, sequenced in a study of T-cell memory formation after mild COVID-19. Each CDR3 protein is one row after TCRdb ran MiXCR on the 5' RACE reads. Of approximately 210,000 distinct CDR3 sequences detected, 10% appear once; the ten largest clones hold roughly 3.2%. Sequenced sample: PBMCs or a T cell subset sorted from them (not recorded which). Receptors were obtained from a man younger than 30 who had mild COVID-19 (a few samples of this study predate the infection). Cell type and time point are not known.

This clonotype was observed many times. V is TRBV3-1 and J is TRBJ2-1; 10 bases map to TRBD2. CDR3 length equals 16 residues. In germline, CDR1 is LGHDT, CDR2 YNNKEL (reference sequence). V lost 4 bases and J lost 9; bases outside the gene matches: 12. The chain's CDR3 is CASSRIAGGRTGEQFF. CDR3 sequence (DNA): TGTGCCAGCAGCCGGATAGCGGGGGGCCGGACCGGTGAGCAGTTCTTC.

The J gene is TRBJ2-5, the V gene TRBV6-6; D not certain. The CDR3 sequence is 11 residues long. Germline values: CDR1 MNHNY, CDR2 SVGAGI (reference sequence). The V end lost 7 bases, the J end lost 0 bases, and 3 bases lay between the germline ends. CDR3 in DNA: TGTGCCAGCAACCACCAAGAGACCCAGTACTTC. It yields the protein CASNHQETQYF.